One sample yielded the 25 T cell receptor beta chains listed below, sequenced in a study of cytomegalovirus exposure and HLA in healthy donors. The PCR had 60 Vbeta and 13 Jbeta primers. Sequenced by immunoSEQ multiplex PCR; TCRdb stores in-frame clones only, minus some. This table has about 190,000 clones, 80% to 90% appearing once. The sample taken for sequencing was PBMCs. These receptors originate from a man in his forties or fifties in good health and CMV-seropositive.

V is TRBV2 and J is TRBJ2-1, with a weak D call TRBD2 (6 bases). Per germline, CDR1 SNHLY and CDR2 FYNNEI. The V gene lost 4 bases and the J gene lost 9 bases, with 13 bases spanning the gap. The CDR3 consists of 13 residues. This CDR3 reads CASSGEVGVEQFF. CDR3 in DNA: TGTGCCAGCAGTGGGGAGGTGGGAGTTGAGCAGTTCTTC.

The gene calls are TRBV30 and TRBJ2-1; no clear D. CDR1 GTSNPN and CDR2 SVGIG come from the germline V gene (reference sequence). This CDR3 is 11 amino acids long. The CDR3: CGASSYNEQFF. CDR3 in DNA: TGTGGGGCGAGCTCCTACAATGAGCAGTTCTTC.

The rearrangement uses TRBV7-9 and TRBJ1-2; D not certain. The CDR3 is made up of 17 amino acids. Germline values: CDR1 SEHNR, CDR2 FQNEAQ (reference sequence). The germline V and J ends were trimmed by 1 base and 3 bases, with 18 bases remaining between them. The CDR3, as DNA: TGTGCCAGCAGCTTAGAATCCCGCGCCGGGATTTACTATGGCTACACCTTC. Its translation is CASSLESRAGIYYGYTF.

J is TRBJ1-4 and V is TRBV5-4, with D perhaps matching TRBD1 (5 bases). The CDR3 length is 16 residues. Germline V gives CDR1 SGHNT, CDR2 YYREEE (reference sequence). With 6 bases removed from V and 5 bases from J, the gap between germline ends came to 20 bases. The CDR3 sequence is CASKWDVTDPNEKLFF. CDR3 nucleotides: TGTGCCAGCAAGTGGGATGTGACAGACCCGAATGAAAAACTGTTTTTT.

This clone was seen only once. The CDR3 region is CASSQPIDSYEQYF. DNA of the CDR3: TGTGCCAGCAGCCAACCCATTGACAGCTACGAGCAGTACTTC. The rearrangement uses TRBV4-2 and TRBJ2-5; D might be TRBD1 (5 bases). The closer fit of TRBJ2-7 to the DNA end suggests the J call may be wrong. Germline V CDR1 and CDR2: LGHNA, YNFKEQ. The CDR3 loop spans 14 amino acids.

The rearrangement joins TRBV6-1 to TRBJ1-3; no reliable D call. The germline V and J ends were trimmed by 6 bases and 0 bases, with 12 bases remaining between them. Germline values: CDR1 MNHNS, CDR2 SASEGT. The CDR3 has 15 residues. CDR3 sequence: CASRLGGNSGNTIYF. CDR3 in DNA: TGTGCCAGCAGGCTGGGCGGGAACTCTGGAAACACCATATATTTT.

The chain uses TRBV5-5 and TRBJ2-1; perhaps TRBD1 as D (6 bases). V dropped 2 bases and J dropped 0 bases, with 9 bases sitting between them. Per the germline V gene, CDR1 is SGHKS and CDR2 is YYEKEE (reference sequence). There are 15 residues in the CDR3. The CDR3 region has the DNA TGTGCCAGCAGCTTCCAGGGGAGCTCCTACAATGAGCAGTTCTTC. This gives the protein CASSFQGSSYNEQFF.

V gene TRBV19 combines with J gene TRBJ2-7; D call uncertain. V was pared by 4 bases and J by 2 bases, with 9 bases between. This CDR3 comprises 13 residues. Germline CDR1 is LNHDA and CDR2 is SQIVND (reference sequence). CDR3 protein: CASSKAATYEQYF. CDR3 coding DNA: TGTGCCAGTAGTAAGGCAGCGACCTACGAGCAGTACTTC.

The V and J genes are TRBV7-9 and TRBJ1-3; D is undetermined. Trimming removed 1 base from V and 2 bases from J, with 3 bases in between. Germline V gene sequence: CDR1 SEHNR, CDR2 FQNEAQ (reference sequence). There are 13 residues in the CDR3. The CDR3, as DNA: TGTGCCAGCAGCTTAGGCGCTGGAAACACCATATATTTT. Translating it yields CASSLGAGNTIYF.

The chain employs TRBV29-1 and TRBJ1-1; TRBD1 agrees at 9 bases. The CDR3 runs 13 residues. Germline V gene sequence: CDR1 SQVTM, CDR2 ANQGSEA. V was clipped by 6 bases and J by 6 bases; unmatched bases: 8. The CDR3 spells CSVGTGSIAEAFF. CDR3 DNA sequence: TGCAGCGTCGGGACAGGGAGTATAGCTGAAGCTTTCTTT.

This clone came up a few times. V is TRBV30 and J is TRBJ1-1, with a tentative D call TRBD1 (5 bases). Per germline, CDR1 GTSNPN and CDR2 SVGIG (reference sequence). V dropped 4 bases and J dropped 9 bases, with 33 bases sitting between them. This CDR3 region has 18 residues. As DNA, the CDR3 is TGTGCCTGGAACAATCTCGCCCCCTTAGGTAAGGGGCGAGGAAAAGCTTTCTTT. It codes for CAWNNLAPLGKGRGKAFF.

On this clone: The sample carries other DNA sequences with the same CDR3. The rearrangement joins TRBV2 to TRBJ1-5, with 9 bases identical to TRBD1. This CDR3 spans 15 amino acids. J was trimmed by 3 bases and V by 6 bases; bases with no gene match: 6. CDR1 and CDR2 from the germline V gene are SNHLY and FYNNEI. In DNA, the CDR3 is TGTGCCAGCAGCCCGGACAGGGGTCCCAATCAGCCCCAGCATTTT. Protein sequence: CASSPDRGPNQPQHF.

J is TRBJ1-1 and V is TRBV2, with 7 bases matching TRBD1. The CDR3 contains 13 residues. V lost 3 bases and J lost 11; bases outside the gene matches: 9. The germline CDR1 and CDR2 sequences are SNHLY and FYNNEI. CDR3 sequence (DNA): TGTGCCAGCAGTGATTTAGGACAGGTTAAGGCTTTCTTT. Amino acid sequence: CASSDLGQVKAFF.

CDR3 bases: TGTGCCAGCAGCTTATCATCAGGGTGGAACACTGAAGCTTTCTTT. Its protein product is CASSLSSGWNTEAFF. The gene calls are TRBV7-8 and TRBJ1-1, with D possibly TRBD1 on 5 matching bases. CDR3 size: 15 residues. V was clipped by 2 bases and J by 1 base, with 11 bases between them. The germline CDR1 and CDR2 sequences are SGHVS and FQNEAQ.

The V call is TRBV6-5, the J call TRBJ1-1; D gene ambiguous. Trimming cost V 7 bases and J 5 bases, with 14 bases left between them. Germline loops: CDR1 MNHEY, CDR2 SVGAGI. The CDR3 length is 13 residues. The DNA of the CDR3 is TGTGCCAGCAATTCTGGAGTGGGTACTGAAGCTTTCTTT. Amino acids: CASNSGVGTEAFF.

The genes are TRBV12-1 and TRBJ2-1; the D call of TRBD2 is as the table states it, not checked on the DNA. TRBV12-1 is given as a pseudogene. The CDR3 contains 15 residues. The CDR3 protein is CASSFQREELAEQFF. For the CDR3, the DNA is TGTGCCAGCAGCTTTCAGCGGGAGGAGCTAGCTGAGCAGTTCTTC.

The chain combines TRBV7-2 with TRBJ2-3; 9 bases are a match to TRBD2. V was pared by 0 bases and J by 4 bases, with 2 bases of the junction left unmatched. There are 15 residues in the CDR3. The germline V gene has CDR1 SGHTA and CDR2 FQGNSA. The CDR3 DNA reads as TGTGCCAGCAGCTTAGCGGGGACTAGCCCAGATACGCAGTATTTT. It codes for CASSLAGTSPDTQYF.

This clone was found once. The chain recombines TRBV7-2 with TRBJ2-5; D might be TRBD1 (6 bases). Per the germline V gene, CDR1 is SGHTA and CDR2 is FQGNSA. V gave up 1 base and J gave up 2 bases, with 8 bases separating them. The CDR3 is 14 amino acids. The CDR3 protein is CASSLVRGQETQYF. CDR3 nucleotides: TGTGCCAGCAGCTTAGTCAGGGGACAAGAGACCCAGTACTTC.

J is TRBJ2-3 and V is TRBV7-9; 14 positions agree with TRBD2. The junction had 12 bases not matched to a gene; V was cut back by 5 bases and J by 5 bases. The CDR3 loop spans 18 amino acids. The germline V gene encodes CDR1 SEHNR and CDR2 FQNEAQ (reference sequence). The CDR3 spells CASSPYLGLAGGVDTQYF. CDR3 coding DNA: TGTGCCAGCAGCCCCTACCTTGGACTAGCGGGAGGAGTAGATACGCAGTATTTT.

The chain is built from TRBV25-1 and TRBJ1-1; D ambiguous. Trimming removed 8 bases at V and 0 bases at J, with 10 bases between. Germline loops: CDR1 MGHDK, CDR2 SYGVNS. The CDR3 contains 13 residues. In DNA, the CDR3 is TGTGCCAGCGTCTCGCACATGAACACTGAAGCTTTCTTT. It codes for CASVSHMNTEAFF.

This sequence joins TRBV28 and TRBJ2-3; tentatively, D is TRBD2 (7 bases). V lost 3 bases and J 1 base, leaving 11 bases between the germline ends. This CDR3 is 15 amino acids long. Per the germline V gene, CDR1 is MDHEN and CDR2 is SYDVKM. In nucleotides, the CDR3 is TGTGCCAGCAGTTTTGGGGGGGCCGGCACAGATACGCAGTATTTT. Residues: CASSFGGAGTDTQYF.

This clone came up once. V and J are TRBV6-6 and TRBJ2-7, with a weak D call TRBD1 (6 bases). V shed 6 bases and J shed 2 bases, with 11 bases lying between them. The CDR3 runs to 13 residues. Per the germline V gene, CDR1 is MNHNY and CDR2 is SVGAGI (reference sequence). DNA of the CDR3: TGTGCCAGCAGCCGAGGGACAACCTACGAGCAGTACTTC. Its protein product is CASSRGTTYEQYF.

V usage is TRBV10-3 and J usage is TRBJ2-1; D uncertain. Germline V gives CDR1 ENHRY, CDR2 SYGVKD. The CDR3 is made up of 16 amino acids. V shed 5 bases and J shed 3 bases, with 17 bases lying between them. The CDR3 coding sequence is TGTGCCATCAGTCCTTCCATCAATCCTAGCTACAATGAGCAGTTCTTC. This codes for CAISPSINPSYNEQFF.

The J gene is TRBJ1-1, the V gene TRBV9, with TRBD1 matching over 9 bases. Germline assignment: CDR1 SGDLS and CDR2 YYNGEE. The CDR3 covers 17 residues. V was pared by 4 bases and J by 0 bases, with 10 bases of the junction left unmatched. CDR3 sequence reads: CASSTAQGAKLNTEAFF. As DNA, the CDR3 is TGTGCCAGCAGCACCGCACAGGGGGCAAAACTGAACACTGAAGCTTTCTTT.

This clone was detected only a few times. The chain is built from TRBV11-2 and TRBJ1-3; D is undetermined. Trimming pared 0 bases from V and 8 bases from J, leaving 8 bases between. The CDR3 consists of 13 residues. Germline values: CDR1 SGHAT, CDR2 FQNNGV. CDR3 region: CASSLDNGDTIYF. DNA for the CDR3: TGTGCCAGCAGCTTAGATAACGGAGACACCATATATTTT.